This T cell receptor (beta chain) was identified during a study of T-cell reconstitution after alpha-beta-depleted transplantation in children. Whole-study findings and limits: T-cell numbers and diversity, one year after transplant, stemmed largely from T cells that were newly produced. Alpha-beta T cells present about two months after transplant were reported to originate from several hundred expanded graft clones. The high TCRbeta diversity at day 60 in some patients came from surviving recipient T cells and thymic progenitors.

Germline V gives CDR1 SGHDN, CDR2 FVKESK. Trimming shortened V by 4 bases and J by 0 bases, and 16 bases separated the two germline ends. This CDR3 comprises 16 residues. This clonotype came up many times. The antigen is unknown. TCRbeta library preparation incorporated unique molecular identifiers. TCRdb redid the calling of the PCR reads with MiXCR, one entry per CDR3 protein. The data hold around 200,000 distinct CDR3 sequences, with roughly a tenth observed a single time. The sequencing here drew on PBMCs, taken before TCRalphabeta/CD19-depleted stem cell transplant. The chain recombines TRBV14 with TRBJ2-7; D possibly corresponds to TRBD1 (5 bases). The receptor was isolated from a child younger than two with acute myeloid leukemia, due to receive a stem cell transplant. The CDR3 sequence is CASSPDQGRFSYEQYF. In DNA, the CDR3 is TGTGCCAGCAGCCCAGATCAGGGCCGGTTCTCCTACGAGCAGTACTTC.